What follows are 25 T cell receptor beta chains derived from one specimen sequenced in a study of blood T cell repertoires in COVID-19. Only in-frame clones appear in the TCRdb table, and some are missing; sequencing was by immunoSEQ multiplex PCR. In the table there are tens of thousands of clones, roughly 91% of which are singletons. The sample taken for sequencing was peripheral blood. These receptors were taken from a man between 60 and 75 years old with active COVID-19.

The V gene is TRBV4-1, the J gene TRBJ2-7, with 15 bases aligning to TRBD2. The CDR3 is 17 amino acids. V dropped 4 bases and J dropped 0; count of bases not matched to a gene: 4. Germline CDR1 and CDR2: MGHRA and YSYEKL. CDR3 sequence reads: CASSRGLAGGPSYEQYF. In DNA form, the CDR3 reads TGCGCCAGCAGCCGAGGACTAGCGGGAGGGCCCTCCTACGAGCAGTACTTC.

The chain has TRBV5-5 and TRBJ2-5; TRBD2 agrees at 10 bases. CDR3 size: 17 residues. CDR1 and CDR2 (germline): SGHKS, YYEKEE (reference sequence). J gave up 5 bases and V 4 bases, and 14 bases lay outside the gene matches. The CDR3 region is CASSPGISGGAGETQYF. CDR3 bases: TGTGCCAGCAGCCCCGGGATAAGCGGGGGGGCGGGGGAGACCCAGTACTTC.

The chain couples TRBV5-1 to TRBJ2-5; TRBD2 matches at 9 bases. The CDR3 length is 15 residues. The germline V gene has CDR1 SGHRS and CDR2 YFSETQ. Trimming removed 4 bases from V and 2 bases from J; junction bases left unmatched: 6. The CDR3 here is CASSPAGGAQETQYF. The CDR3 DNA follows: TGCGCCAGCAGCCCCGCGGGAGGGGCTCAAGAGACCCAGTACTTC.

This clone appeared once. This chain uses TRBV6-5 with TRBJ2-5, with 8 bases fitting TRBD2. The CDR3 loop spans 14 amino acids. Germline V gene sequence: CDR1 MNHEY, CDR2 SVGAGI. V shed 2 bases and J 5 bases; nucleotides not matched to a gene: 4. The CDR3 sequence: CASSYIPSGETQYF. The CDR3 region has the DNA TGTGCCAGCAGTTACATTCCTAGCGGGGAGACCCAGTACTTC.

The genes are TRBV4-2 and TRBJ1-2; D remains unclear. Trimming removed 5 bases from V and 8 bases from J, with 15 bases in between. Germline V gene data show CDR1 as LGHNA and CDR2 as YNFKEQ. The CDR3 is made up of 13 amino acids. DNA for the CDR3: TGTGCCAGCAGCTCGACAAGCCGCTCCGGCTACACCTTC. Amino acid sequence: CASSSTSRSGYTF.

By share of the sample, this clone is medium-sized. The V gene is TRBV5-8, the J gene TRBJ2-1; TRBD1 is a possible D gene (5 bases). V shed 0 bases and J shed 10 bases, with 20 bases lying between them. Germline CDR1 and CDR2: SGHTS and YDEGEE. The CDR3 length is 16 residues. This chain's CDR3 is CASSLALGQGKWEQFF. The CDR3 nucleotides read TGTGCCAGCAGCTTGGCCTTAGGGCAGGGCAAATGGGAGCAGTTCTTC.

This clone was observed a few times. The J gene is TRBJ2-7, the V gene TRBV7-3, with 7 bases aligning to TRBD2. J gave up 2 bases and V 1 base, and 5 bases lay outside the gene matches. CDR1 is SGHTA and CDR2 is FQGTGA in the germline V gene. The CDR3 loop spans 15 amino acids. CDR3 amino acids: CASSLRSSGPYEQYF. The CDR3 DNA is TGTGCCAGCAGCTTAAGGTCTAGCGGCCCCTACGAGCAGTACTTC.

This clone was seen just once. This rearrangement joins TRBV27 to TRBJ2-7; D perhaps matches TRBD1 (6 bases). The CDR3 is 18 amino acids. The germline CDR1 and CDR2 sequences are MNHEY and SMNVEV (reference sequence). V was shortened by 4 bases and J by 3 bases, with 25 bases between the two germline ends. CDR3 region: CASSSPPPRQGFIYEQYF. CDR3 in DNA: TGTGCCAGCAGTTCTCCACCGCCTAGGCAGGGGTTCATCTACGAGCAGTACTTC.

The chain is built from TRBV2 and TRBJ1-1; the D gene is possibly TRBD1 (6 bases). Trimming removed 10 bases at V and 1 base at J, with 22 bases between. Germline lookup yields CDR1 SNHLY and CDR2 FYNNEI. The CDR3 is 16 amino acids. The CDR3 reads CATVPDSGVTNTEAFF. The CDR3 region has the DNA TGTGCCACCGTCCCGGACAGTGGGGTAACGAACACTGAAGCTTTCTTT.

The chain carries TRBV7-9 and TRBJ2-3; no reliable D call. CDR3 length equals 13 residues. Germline V gene lookup returns CDR1 SEHNR and CDR2 FQNEAQ (reference sequence). V was cut by 8 bases and J by 2 bases, with 11 bases left in between. Here the CDR3 DNA reads TGTGCCAGCGGTCCCGACTTCACAGATACGCAGTATTTT. It specifies CASGPDFTDTQYF.

The chain is built from TRBV7-8 and TRBJ1-1; D uncertain. CDR1 SGHVS and CDR2 FQNEAQ come from the germline V gene. CDR3 size: 13 residues. Trimming removed 5 bases from V and 0 bases from J, with 7 bases in between. The DNA of the CDR3 is TGTGCCAGCAGCCAACACATGAACACTGAAGCTTTCTTT. Translated, it gives CASSQHMNTEAFF.

V gene TRBV2 combines with J gene TRBJ2-5; 7 nucleotides line up with TRBD1. The germline gives CDR1 SNHLY, CDR2 FYNNEI. V dropped 4 bases and J dropped 7; count of bases not matched to a gene: 9. This CDR3 contains 14 residues. The CDR3 coding sequence is TGTGCCAGCAGTGTGGAAGACAGGGTTGGGACCCAGTACTTC. Translated, it gives CASSVEDRVGTQYF.

This sequence joins TRBV7-2 and TRBJ2-2; no definite D call. Germline-derived CDR1 and CDR2 are SGHTA and FQGNSA. V gave up 5 bases and J gave up 0 bases, with 7 bases separating them. The CDR3 extends over 14 amino acids. CDR3 sequence (DNA): TGTGCCAGCAGCGGCATCACGAACACCGGGGAGCTGTTTTTT. Residues: CASSGITNTGELFF. Based on the CDR3 plus reference TRBV7-2 and TRBJ2-2, the full variable domain is GAGVSQSPSNKVTEKGKDVELRCDPISGHTALYWYRQSLGQGLEFLIYFQGNSAPDKSGLPSDRFSAERTGGSVSTLTIQRTQQEDSAVYLCASSGITNTGELFFGEGSRLTVL.

The chain combines TRBV7-8 with TRBJ1-4; 8 bases are shared with TRBD1. The CDR3 is made up of 15 amino acids. From germline, CDR1 is SGHVS and CDR2 FQNEAQ. After removal of 5 bases from V and 7 bases from J, the junction contained 9 bases not matched to a gene. The CDR3 spells CASSIRQGRGEKLFF. The CDR3 nucleotides are TGTGCCAGCAGCATCCGACAGGGGAGGGGTGAAAAACTGTTTTTT.

This chain uses TRBV11-2 with TRBJ1-6; TRBD1 is a possible D gene (5 bases). Germline values: CDR1 SGHAT, CDR2 FQNNGV. Trimming removed 5 bases at V and 9 bases at J, with 14 bases between. The CDR3 extends over 14 amino acids. Here the CDR3 reads CASSTGGGSSPLHF. The CDR3 DNA is TGTGCCAGCAGCACAGGTGGGGGGAGTTCACCCCTCCACTTT.

This clone was seen more than once but under ten times. This chain's CDR3 is CASSVVGRPDEKLFF. In DNA, the CDR3 is TGTGCCAGCAGCGTAGTAGGCAGGCCGGATGAAAAACTGTTTTTT. The V and J genes are TRBV9 and TRBJ1-4; D not certain. Germline V gene lookup returns CDR1 SGDLS and CDR2 YYNGEE. The germline V and J ends were trimmed by 0 bases and 6 bases, with 12 bases remaining between them. The CDR3 covers 15 residues.

The chain joins TRBV9 to TRBJ2-1, with 14 bases matching TRBD2. CDR1 is SGDLS and CDR2 is YYNGEE in the germline V gene. With V trimmed by 3 bases and J by 5 bases, 1 base remained unmatched. The CDR3 length is 15 residues. CDR3 DNA sequence: TGTGCCAGCAGCGCGGGACTAGCGGGGGACAATGAGCAGTTCTTC. It yields the protein CASSAGLAGDNEQFF.

This sequence joins TRBV25-1 and TRBJ2-7; TRBD1 agrees at 7 bases. V lost 8 bases to trimming and J lost 3 bases; unmatched junction nucleotides: 7. The CDR3 covers 13 residues. From germline, CDR1 is MGHDK and CDR2 SYGVNS. DNA for the CDR3: TGTGCCAGCCGAAGACAGGGCTACTACGAGCAGTACTTC. This codes for CASRRQGYYEQYF.

CDR3 loop: CASSPGDTRNYGYTF. CDR3 in DNA: TGTGCCAGCTCACCGGGGGACACCCGGAACTATGGCTACACCTTC. The V gene is TRBV18, the J gene TRBJ1-2; tentatively, D is TRBD1 (6 bases). V gave up 3 bases and J gave up 2 bases, with 13 bases separating them. CDR1 is KGHSH, CDR2 LQKENI, per germline. The CDR3 has 15 residues.

The chain is built from TRBV3-1 (or the pseudogene TRBV3-2) and TRBJ1-2, with TRBD1 matching 10 bases. This CDR3 is 18 amino acids long. Germline CDR1 and CDR2: LGHDT and YNNKEL (reference sequence). Trimming cost V 3 bases and J 0 bases; bases outside gene matches: 10. For the CDR3, the DNA is TGTGCCAGCAGCCATAGACAGGGGGCATCTAGGGCTAACTATGGCTACACCTTC. Protein: CASSHRQGASRANYGYTF.

V usage is TRBV5-1 and J usage is TRBJ2-1; D may be TRBD2 (6 bases). Germline values: CDR1 SGHRS, CDR2 YFSETQ. This CDR3 contains 15 residues. Deletions cut 6 bases from V and 4 bases from J, with 17 bases between. The CDR3 DNA reads TGCGCCAGCAAAGTGGAGGCGGGGTCGTACAATGAGCAGTTCTTC. Amino acids: CASKVEAGSYNEQFF.

V usage is TRBV6-5 and J usage is TRBJ2-7; weak D call: TRBD2 (5 bases). The CDR3 has 14 amino acids. V lost 6 bases, J lost 2 bases, and 14 bases lay in between. CDR1 and CDR2 from the germline V gene are MNHEY and SVGAGI. As DNA, the CDR3 is TGTGCCAGCAGCCCCGTAGAGGGCACCTACGAGCAGTACTTC. Protein product: CASSPVEGTYEQYF.

There are a few counts of this clone. V gene TRBV6-5 combines with J gene TRBJ1-2; D may be TRBD1 (6 bases). Deletions cut 6 bases from V and 8 bases from J, with 16 bases between. The CDR3 sequence is 13 residues long. Germline CDR1 and CDR2: MNHEY and SVGAGI. CDR3 nucleotide sequence: TGTGCCAGCAGCCGCACCAGGGGTCGGGGCTACACCTTC. Amino acids: CASSRTRGRGYTF.

The chain carries TRBV19 and TRBJ1-6; 8 nucleotides agree with TRBD1. Germline V gene sequence: CDR1 LNHDA, CDR2 SQIVND (reference sequence). The CDR3 has 16 amino acids. Unmatched junction bases numbered 5, after V lost 7 bases and J lost 0 bases. For the CDR3, the DNA is TGTGCCAGTACGGGGACAGGCAGCTCCTATAATTCACCCCTCCACTTT. Translation: CASTGTGSSYNSPLHF.

J is TRBJ2-3 and V is TRBV5-8; 13 positions agree with TRBD2. The V segment lost 2 bases and the J segment 6 bases; nucleotides outside the gene matches: 3. The CDR3 is made up of 15 amino acids. Germline lookup yields CDR1 SGHTS and CDR2 YDEGEE. The CDR3 reads CASSFGLAGADTQYF. CDR3 coding DNA: TGTGCCAGCAGCTTCGGACTAGCGGGAGCCGATACGCAGTATTTT.